The rows below give T cell receptor beta chains drawn from one sample of a study of cytomegalovirus exposure and HLA in healthy donors. Some clones are missing from TCRdb's copy, which holds only in-frame ones; the method was immunoSEQ multiplex PCR. Of 85,000 to 120,000 clones in the sample, roughly 60% are singletons; the top ten hold approximately 4.3%. Sample: PBMCs. These receptors came from a human donor in good health. Each CDR3 is given with its conserved first and last residue. A D gene is named only where the DNA matches it firmly. The listing skips clone size in some rows; elsewhere it reads once, few, many or a size class.

size	J	D	V	DNA	CDR3
.	TRBJ2-3	TRBD1	TRBV11-1	TGTGCCAGCAGCCTCCGACAGGGGTTGGATACGCAGTATTTT	CASSLRQGLDTQYF
.	TRBJ2-3	.	TRBV7-9	TGTGCCAGCAGCACGGGATCCCTCACAGATACGCAGTATTTT	CASSTGSLTDTQYF
few	TRBJ2-7	TRBD1	TRBV28	TGTGCCAGCAGCCGACCCGACAGGGGGAGGGCCACCTACGAGCAGTACTTC	CASSRPDRGRATYEQYF
.	TRBJ2-1	TRBD1	TRBV7-9	TGTGCCAGCAGCCAGTCATCCGGGACAGGTCCCTACAATGAGCAGTTCTTC	CASSQSSGTGPYNEQFF
few	TRBJ2-3	.	TRBV6-6	TGTGCCAGCAGTGGGGGGGGGCCAGATACGCAGTATTTT	CASSGGGPDTQYF
.	TRBJ2-5	TRBD2	TRBV29-1	TGCAGCGTTGTATCTAGCGGGGCTCAAGAGACCCAGTACTTC	CSVVSSGAQETQYF
.	TRBJ1-5	.	TRBV30	TGTGCCTGGAGTCGACAGAGCAATCAGCCCCAGCATTTT	CAWSRQSNQPQHF
few	TRBJ2-2	TRBD2	TRBV2	TGTGCCAGCGGGAATAGCGGGGGCGGCGCGAACACCGGGGAGCTGTTTTTT	CASGNSGGGANTGELFF
.	TRBJ2-1	.	TRBV7-3	TGTGCCAGCAGCTTGCTAGCCGGAAATGAGCAGTTCTTC	CASSLLAGNEQFF
.	TRBJ1-2	TRBD1	TRBV27	TGTGCCAGCAGTTTATATGGACAGGGCGCCTACTATGGCTACACCTTC	CASSLYGQGAYYGYTF
.	TRBJ2-1	.	TRBV30	TGTGCCTGGAGGACTCATGACGTAAGTGAGCAGTTCTTC	CAWRTHDVSEQFF
.	TRBJ2-5	TRBD1	TRBV19	TGTGCCAGTAGTGCCTCGGGACAGATAGGGGAGACCCAGTACTTC	CASSASGQIGETQYF
.	TRBJ2-3	TRBD2	TRBV5-1	TGCGCCAGCAGCACGGGGACTAGCTCCATCGGAAATACGCAGTATTTT	CASSTGTSSIGNTQYF
.	TRBJ1-1	.	TRBV6-6	TGTGCCAGCAGTTACGCGGGGGCGGCTGAAGCTTTCTTT	CASSYAGAAEAFF